Listed here are 29 T cell receptor beta chains from one sample, sequenced in a study of control samples from healthy donors and cancer patients. TCRdb keeps only in-frame clones here, not all; method: immunoSEQ multiplex PCR. Of almost 90,000 clones listed, 86% were seen once; the top ten hold roughly 21%. Sequenced input: blood. These receptors were collected from a man aged 30 to 39 in good health.

The V and J genes are TRBV3-1 (or the pseudogene TRBV3-2) and TRBJ1-2; D possibly corresponds to TRBD1 (6 bases). CDR1 is LGHDT and CDR2 is YNNKEL in the germline V gene (reference sequence). CDR3 length: 15 residues. Trimming stripped 2 bases from V and 4 bases from J, with 14 bases between. DNA for the CDR3: TGTGCCAGCAGCCAAACGGGGGGCGCGGGCTATGGCTACACCTTC. Protein sequence: CASSQTGGAGYGYTF.

The chain uses TRBV3-1 (or the pseudogene TRBV3-2) and TRBJ2-3; 14 bases align to TRBD2. The CDR3 is 18 amino acids. V lost 1 base to trimming and J lost 4 bases; unmatched junction nucleotides: 7. Germline CDR1 and CDR2: LGHDT and YNNKEL (reference sequence). Here the CDR3 reads CASSQGTSGGPVADTQYF. As DNA, the CDR3 is TGTGCCAGCAGCCAAGGGACTAGCGGGGGGCCGGTTGCAGATACGCAGTATTTT.

The V call is TRBV7-2, the J call TRBJ2-1; 12 bases map to TRBD2. This CDR3 has 13 amino acids. Germline V gene data show CDR1 as SGHTA and CDR2 as FQGNSA. V dropped 7 bases and J dropped 11; count of bases not matched to a gene: 6. In nucleotides, the CDR3 is TGTGCCAGCACTAGCGGGGGGGCCTTTAAGCAGTTCTTC. Residues: CASTSGGAFKQFF.

The V gene is TRBV3-1 (or the pseudogene TRBV3-2), the J gene TRBJ2-1; 13 bases are shared with TRBD2. After removal of 1 base from V and 3 bases from J, the junction contained 0 bases not matched to a gene. The CDR3 has 16 residues. Looked up from germline, CDR1 is LGHDT and CDR2 is YNNKEL (reference sequence). The CDR3 DNA follows: TGTGCCAGCAGCCAAGGGACTAGCGGGAGCTACAATGAGCAGTTCTTC. Protein sequence: CASSQGTSGSYNEQFF.

V usage is TRBV15 and J usage is TRBJ1-1, with D possibly being TRBD1 (5 bases). CDR1 and CDR2 (germline): LNHNV, YYDKDF (reference sequence). This CDR3 is built from 15 residues. V was cut by 7 bases and J by 0 bases, with 15 bases left in between. CDR3 sequence: CATTSLGEVNTEAFF. The CDR3 DNA reads TGTGCCACCACCAGCTTAGGGGAGGTGAACACTGAAGCTTTCTTT. The complete variable domain, with remaining parts taken from reference TRBV15 and TRBJ1-1, reads DAMVIQNPRYQVTQFGKPVTLSCSQTLNHNVMYWYQQKSSQAPKLLFHYYDKDFNNEADTPDNFQSRRPNTSFCFLDIRSPGLGDTAMYLCATTSLGEVNTEAFFGQGTRLTVV.

The J gene is TRBJ2-5, the V gene TRBV7-2; D might be TRBD2 (5 bases). Germline CDR1 and CDR2: SGHTA and FQGNSA. The CDR3 length is 14 residues. V shed 3 bases and J shed 5 bases, with 13 bases lying between them. CDR3 sequence: CASSFGLAPETQYF. In nucleotides, the CDR3 is TGTGCCAGCAGCTTTGGACTTGCCCCTGAGACCCAGTACTTC. The variable domain in full, with the rest retrieved from reference TRBV7-2 and TRBJ2-5, is GAGVSQSPSNKVTEKGKDVELRCDPISGHTALYWYRQSLGQGLEFLIYFQGNSAPDKSGLPSDRFSAERTGGSVSTLTIQRTQQEDSAVYLCASSFGLAPETQYFGPGTRLLVL.

The chain joins TRBV11-2 to TRBJ1-2; 8 bases are shared with TRBD1. The J segment lost 7 bases and the V segment lost 6 bases, leaving 7 bases of the junction unmatched. The germline V gene encodes CDR1 SGHAT and CDR2 FQNNGV. The CDR3 sequence is 13 residues long. The CDR3 spells CASSLTDRGGYTF. The CDR3 region has the DNA TGTGCCAGCAGTTTAACCGACAGGGGTGGCTACACCTTC.

This clone was detected only a few times. The rearrangement joins TRBV9 to TRBJ2-3; D possibly corresponds to TRBD1 (5 bases). This CDR3 contains 14 residues. Trimming took 0 bases from V and 6 from J, leaving 11 bases between them. Germline V gives CDR1 SGDLS, CDR2 YYNGEE. For the CDR3, the DNA is TGTGCCAGCAGCGTAGGTCCAGCAGGGGATACGCAGTATTTT. Protein: CASSVGPAGDTQYF. Full variable domain (rest looked up from reference TRBV9 and TRBJ2-3): DSGVTQTPKHLITATGQRVTLRCSPRSGDLSVYWYQQSLDQGLQFLIQYYNGEERAKGNILERFSAQQFPDLHSELNLSSLELGDSALYFCASSVGPAGDTQYFGPGTRLTVL.

The chain has TRBV18 and TRBJ1-2; 7 nucleotides match TRBD1. Germline loops: CDR1 KGHSH, CDR2 LQKENI. Trimming took 3 bases from V and 4 from J; bases not matched to a gene: 8. This CDR3 region has 15 residues. Written as DNA, the CDR3 is TGTGCCAGCTCACCGGCCGGGACAGTGATCTATGGCTACACCTTC. It translates to CASSPAGTVIYGYTF.

The V and J genes are TRBV12-5 and TRBJ2-1; 7 nucleotides line up with TRBD1. Germline CDR1 is LGHNT and CDR2 is FRNRAP. The V segment lost 3 bases and the J segment 2 bases; nucleotides outside the gene matches: 7. The CDR3 has 16 residues. CDR3 in amino acids: CASGFLDQGAYNEQFF. CDR3 DNA sequence: TGTGCTAGTGGTTTCTTGGACCAGGGGGCCTACAATGAGCAGTTCTTC. Full variable domain (remainder filled in from reference TRBV12-5 and TRBJ2-1): DARVTQTPRHKVTEMGQEVTMRCQPILGHNTVFWYRQTMMQGLELLAYFRNRAPLDDSGMPKDRFSAEMPDATLATLKIQPSEPRDSAVYFCASGFLDQGAYNEQFFGPGTRLTVL.

The J gene is TRBJ2-4, the V gene TRBV19; no definite D call. Germline V CDR1 and CDR2: LNHDA, SQIVND (reference sequence). The ends were cut back, 1 base at V and 0 bases at J, with 10 bases in the middle. This CDR3 is built from 16 residues. CDR3 sequence: CASSIVPVLAKNIQYF. The DNA for the CDR3 is TGTGCCAGTAGTATAGTCCCGGTTCTAGCCAAAAACATTCAGTACTTC.

The V call is TRBV10-1, the J call TRBJ2-1, with D perhaps TRBD2 (5 bases). Germline CDR1 is WNHNN and CDR2 is SYGVQD (reference sequence). V was clipped by 6 bases and J by 0 bases, with 6 bases between them. There are 13 residues in the CDR3. The CDR3 DNA sequence: TGCGCCAGCAGGGGGAGCTCCTACAATGAGCAGTTCTTC. Its translation is CASRGSSYNEQFF.

As regards this clone: In the same sample, other DNA sequences code for this CDR3. This chain connects TRBV2 to TRBJ2-2; no reliable D call. The V gene's germline CDR1 is SNHLY and CDR2 FYNNEI. Trimming removed 3 bases from V and 1 base from J, with 9 bases in between. The CDR3 covers 15 residues. The CDR3 loop reads CASSEEQGNTGELFF. The CDR3 nucleotides are TGTGCCAGCAGTGAGGAACAAGGGAACACCGGGGAGCTGTTTTTT.

This sequence joins TRBV3-1 (or the pseudogene TRBV3-2) and TRBJ1-1, with D possibly matching TRBD1 (5 bases). Per germline, CDR1 LGHDT and CDR2 YNNKEL (reference sequence). Trimming left V 0 bases short and J 0 bases short, with 11 bases between. This CDR3 spans 16 amino acids. DNA of the CDR3: TGTGCCAGCAGCCAAGAGCCGGGACGGTTGAACACTGAAGCTTTCTTT. Encoded protein: CASSQEPGRLNTEAFF.

This clone was found once. V usage is TRBV7-2 and J usage is TRBJ2-3, with 10 bases lining up with TRBD2. Germline trimming cut 4 bases from V and 1 base from J; bases unmatched to any gene: 8. From germline, CDR1 is SGHTA and CDR2 FQGNSA. This CDR3 spans 17 amino acids. The DNA for the CDR3 is TGTGCCAGCAGCTCCGGAATCGGACTAGCGGGCACAGATACGCAGTATTTT. This encodes CASSSGIGLAGTDTQYF.

V gene TRBV6-5 combines with J gene TRBJ2-7; D ambiguous. Germline V gene data show CDR1 as MNHEY and CDR2 as SVGAGI. V was shortened by 6 bases and J by 4 bases, with 16 bases between the two germline ends. The CDR3 is 14 amino acids. This CDR3 is CASRFTLRDYEQYF. The CDR3 DNA reads as TGTGCCAGCAGATTTACTCTTCGCGATTACGAGCAGTACTTC.

The rearrangement joins TRBV2 to TRBJ2-5, with 8 bases aligning to TRBD1. The CDR3 runs to 13 residues. Germline CDR1 and CDR2: SNHLY and FYNNEI. J was trimmed by 1 base and V by 8 bases; bases with no gene match: 3. In DNA, the CDR3 is TGTGCCAGCCGGGGGACAGGCCAAGAGACCCAGTACTTC. The encoded protein is CASRGTGQETQYF. Using reference TRBV2 and TRBJ2-5 for the parts outside the CDR3, the full variable domain is EPEVTQTPSHQVTQMGQEVILRCVPISNHLYFYWYRQILGQKVEFLVSFYNNEISEKSEIFDDQFSVERPDGSNFTLKIRSTKLEDSAMYFCASRGTGQETQYFGPGTRLLVL.

The V call is TRBV6-6, the J call TRBJ1-3; D is uncertain. CDR3 length: 14 amino acids. The V end lost 2 bases, the J end lost 0 bases, and 5 bases lay between the germline ends. Per germline, CDR1 MNHNY and CDR2 SVGAGI (reference sequence). CDR3 in amino acids: CASSYAASGNTIYF. CDR3 sequence (DNA): TGTGCCAGCAGTTACGCCGCCTCTGGAAACACCATATATTTT.

This clone was observed a handful of times. The chain couples TRBV24-1 to TRBJ2-7, with TRBD1 matching over 9 bases. This CDR3 is built from 16 residues. Looked up from germline, CDR1 is KGHDR and CDR2 is SFDVKD. The V gene end was trimmed by 4 bases and the J gene end by 3 bases; junction bases not matched to a gene: 9. CDR3 sequence reads: CATSDPTGGVLYEQYV. The CDR3 bases are TGTGCCACCAGTGACCCTACAGGGGGCGTTCTCTACGAGCAGTACGTC.

This sequence joins TRBV19 and TRBJ1-1; no clear D. The V end was cut by 9 bases, the J end by 3 bases, with 14 bases between. CDR1 LNHDA and CDR2 SQIVND come from the germline V gene (reference sequence). CDR3 size: 13 residues. As DNA, the CDR3 is TGTGCCAGCTCTACTGGACGGTACACTGAAGCTTTCTTT. Protein: CASSTGRYTEAFF.

Ten or more counts support this clone. The rearrangement joins TRBV27 to TRBJ2-1; TRBD2 aligns across 7 bases. The CDR3 extends over 14 amino acids. Germline CDR1 is MNHEY and CDR2 is SMNVEV (reference sequence). The junction had 4 bases not matched to a gene; V was cut back by 8 bases and J by 0 bases. The CDR3 loop is CASLRTSSYNEQFF. CDR3 DNA: TGTGCCAGCTTGCGGACTAGCTCCTACAATGAGCAGTTCTTC.

The rearrangement uses TRBV4-2 and TRBJ2-5, with TRBD1 matching 11 bases. The CDR3 spans 16 residues. The germline CDR1 and CDR2 sequences are LGHNA and YNFKEQ. Unmatched junction bases numbered 5, after V lost 3 bases and J lost 2 bases. CDR3 loop: CASSQAWDRGQETQYF. The CDR3 bases are TGTGCCAGCAGCCAGGCCTGGGACAGGGGGCAAGAGACCCAGTACTTC.

This clone was observed once. V is TRBV21-1 and J is TRBJ1-4; TRBD1, the table's D call, was not compared with the DNA. TRBV21-1 is shown as a pseudogene. This CDR3 has 16 amino acids. The CDR3 region has the DNA TGTGCCAGCAGCAGCCCAGGACAGGGCGACGATGAAAAACTGTTTTTT. Amino acids: CASSSPGQGDDEKLFF.

This rearrangement joins TRBV6-1 to TRBJ2-7; 7 positions match TRBD1. Losses at the gene ends were 3 bases for V and 6 bases for J; bases not matched to a gene: 8. CDR1 and CDR2 from the germline V gene are MNHNS and SASEGT. The CDR3 length is 14 residues. The CDR3 reads CASSELGGSGEQYV. CDR3 nucleotide sequence: TGTGCCAGCAGTGAGCTAGGGGGCTCGGGCGAGCAGTACGTC.

CDR3 sequence (DNA): TGTGCCAGCAGCCAACGGGCCGGGGAGCTGTTTTTT. Translation gives CASSQRAGELFF. The chain carries TRBV3-1 (or the pseudogene TRBV3-2) and TRBJ2-2; the D is unclear. The V gene lost 2 bases and the J gene lost 6 bases, with 4 bases spanning the gap. The CDR3 totals 12 residues. Looked up from germline, CDR1 is LGHDT and CDR2 is YNNKEL (reference sequence).

The CDR3 spells CASRVGLAAGNEQFF. Written as DNA, the CDR3 is TGTGCCAGCAGAGTGGGACTAGCAGCCGGGAATGAGCAGTTCTTC. This chain uses TRBV27 with TRBJ2-1; 9 nucleotides align to TRBD2. V trimming: 6 bases; J trimming: 7 bases; junction bases outside the gene matches: 10. The CDR3 covers 15 residues. CDR1 is MNHEY, CDR2 SMNVEV, per germline (reference sequence).

V gene TRBV27 combines with J gene TRBJ2-5; TRBD2 agrees at 12 bases. The germline V gene has CDR1 MNHEY and CDR2 SMNVEV (reference sequence). After removal of 4 bases from V and 5 bases from J, the junction contained 11 bases not matched to a gene. This CDR3 has 17 residues. The CDR3 is CASSSPGTSGGWETQYF. In DNA, the CDR3 is TGTGCCAGCAGTTCCCCGGGAACTAGCGGGGGGTGGGAGACCCAGTACTTC.

The chain carries TRBV7-2 and TRBJ1-2; no reliable D call. Trimming left V 5 bases short and J 1 base short, with 8 bases between. CDR1 is SGHTA and CDR2 is FQGNSA in the germline V gene. This CDR3 is built from 13 residues. In DNA form, the CDR3 reads TGTGCCAGCAGCCACGACGGTAACTATGGCTACACCTTC. It is translated as CASSHDGNYGYTF. Filled out from reference TRBV7-2 and TRBJ1-2, the complete variable domain reads GAGVSQSPSNKVTEKGKDVELRCDPISGHTALYWYRQSLGQGLEFLIYFQGNSAPDKSGLPSDRFSAERTGGSVSTLTIQRTQQEDSAVYLCASSHDGNYGYTFGSGTRLTVV.

The chain has TRBV6-4 and TRBJ2-2, with no clear D. With 4 bases removed from V and 0 bases from J, the gap between germline ends came to 9 bases. Germline CDR1 is MRHNA and CDR2 is SNTAGT. This CDR3 spans 15 amino acids. The CDR3: CASSAEFANTGELFF. The CDR3 coding sequence is TGTGCCAGCAGTGCGGAGTTCGCGAACACCGGGGAGCTGTTTTTT.